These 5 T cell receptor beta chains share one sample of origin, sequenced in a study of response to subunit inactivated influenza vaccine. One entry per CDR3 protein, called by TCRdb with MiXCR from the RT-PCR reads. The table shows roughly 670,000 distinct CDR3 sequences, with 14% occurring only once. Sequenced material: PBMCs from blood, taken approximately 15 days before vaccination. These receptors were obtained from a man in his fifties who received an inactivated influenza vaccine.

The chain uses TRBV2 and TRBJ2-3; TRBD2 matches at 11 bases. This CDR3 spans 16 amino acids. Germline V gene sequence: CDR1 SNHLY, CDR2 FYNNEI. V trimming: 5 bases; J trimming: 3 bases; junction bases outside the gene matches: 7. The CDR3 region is CASSLSSGRNTDTQYF. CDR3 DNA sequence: TGTGCCAGCAGTCTCTCTAGCGGGAGGAATACAGATACGCAGTATTTT.

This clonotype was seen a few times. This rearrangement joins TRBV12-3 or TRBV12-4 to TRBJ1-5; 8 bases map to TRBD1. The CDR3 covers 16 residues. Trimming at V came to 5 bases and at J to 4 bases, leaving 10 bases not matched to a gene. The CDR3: CASSIQGGHLNQPQHF. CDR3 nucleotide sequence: TGTGCCAGCAGTATACAGGGGGGCCATTTAAATCAGCCCCAGCATTTT.

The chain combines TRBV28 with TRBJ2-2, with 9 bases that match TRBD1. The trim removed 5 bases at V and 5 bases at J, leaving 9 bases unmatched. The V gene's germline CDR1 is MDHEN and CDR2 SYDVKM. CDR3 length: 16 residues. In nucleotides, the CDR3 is TGTGCCAGCAGTACCCCTCCCGGGACAGGGACCGGGGAGCTGTTTTTT. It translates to CASSTPPGTGTGELFF. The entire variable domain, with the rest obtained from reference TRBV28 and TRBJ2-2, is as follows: DVKVTQSSRYLVKRTGEKVFLECVQDMDHENMFWYRQDPGLGLRLIYFSYDVKMKEKGDIPEGYSVSREKKERFSLILESASTNQTSMYLCASSTPPGTGTGELFFGEGSRLTVL.

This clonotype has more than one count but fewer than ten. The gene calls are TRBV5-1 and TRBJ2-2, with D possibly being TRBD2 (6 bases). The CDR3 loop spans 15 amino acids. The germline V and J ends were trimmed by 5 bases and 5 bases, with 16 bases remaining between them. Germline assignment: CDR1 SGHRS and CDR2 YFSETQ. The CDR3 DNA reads TGCGCCAGCAGGGCCCCGGGACTCCCAACCGGGGAGCTGTTTTTT. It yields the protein CASRAPGLPTGELFF.

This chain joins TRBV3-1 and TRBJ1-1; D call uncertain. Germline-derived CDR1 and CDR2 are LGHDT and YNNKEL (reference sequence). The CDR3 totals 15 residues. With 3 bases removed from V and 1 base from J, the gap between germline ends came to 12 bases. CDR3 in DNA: TGTGCCAGCAGCCAGAGCCCGGACGGGAACACTGAAGCTTTCTTT. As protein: CASSQSPDGNTEAFF.